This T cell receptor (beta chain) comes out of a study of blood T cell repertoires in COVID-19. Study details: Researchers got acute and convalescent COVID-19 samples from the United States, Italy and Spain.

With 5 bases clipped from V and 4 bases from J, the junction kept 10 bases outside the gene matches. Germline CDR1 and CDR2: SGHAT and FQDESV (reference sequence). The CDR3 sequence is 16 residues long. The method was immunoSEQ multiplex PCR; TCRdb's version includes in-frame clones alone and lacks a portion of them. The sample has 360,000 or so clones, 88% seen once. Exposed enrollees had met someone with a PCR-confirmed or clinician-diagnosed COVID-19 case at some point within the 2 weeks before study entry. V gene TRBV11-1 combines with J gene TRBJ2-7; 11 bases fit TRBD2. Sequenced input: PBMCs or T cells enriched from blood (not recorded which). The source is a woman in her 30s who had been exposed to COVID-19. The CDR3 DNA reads TGTGCCAGCAGCCCCCAGCTGACTAGCGGGAAATACGAGCAGTACTTC. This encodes CASSPQLTSGKYEQYF.